The rows below give T cell receptor beta chains drawn from one sample of a study of T cell responses to AZD1222 COVID-19 vaccine. Sequencing was performed with immunoSEQ multiplex PCR; in TCRdb, only in-frame clones are kept and a portion is missing. The sample includes roughly 150,000 clones, roughly 92% of them seen just once. Specimen: peripheral blood, collected on day 0 of AZD1222 vaccination. These receptors were obtained from an adult in good health. Each CDR3 is given with its conserved first and last residue. D genes are given only for firm matches. Clone size is given for some rows only: seen once, a few or many times, or a class if the clone is expanded.

v_gene	abundance	d_gene	j_gene	CDR3nt	CDR3aa
TRBV11-1	-	-	TRBJ2-1	TGTGCCAGCAGCTTAGGACTCTCCTACAATGAGCAGTTCTTC	CASSLGLSYNEQFF
TRBV27	-	-	TRBJ1-5	TGTGCCAGCAGTTTATACGGGGGGAGTCAGCCCCAGCATTTT	CASSLYGGSQPQHF
TRBV5-1	-	-	TRBJ1-3	TGCGCCAGCAGCCTAGGGAACTCTGGAAACACCATATATTTT	CASSLGNSGNTIYF
TRBV5-1	-	TRBD1	TRBJ2-7	TGCGCCAGCAGCATCGGGACAGAAGGATACGAGCAGTACTTC	CASSIGTEGYEQYF
TRBV3-1/TRBV3-2	-	-	TRBJ1-5	TGTGCCAGCAGCCAAGGTATACCAGTTTGGAGCAATCAGCCCCAGCATTTT	CASSQGIPVWSNQPQHF
TRBV3-1/TRBV3-2	-	-	TRBJ2-7	TGTGCCAGCAGCCAAGCTAGGGGCGAGCAGTACTTC	CASSQARGEQYF
TRBV9	-	-	TRBJ1-2	TGTGCCAGCAGCGTTCAAAGTGGGGCGGGCTATGGCTACACCTTC	CASSVQSGAGYGYTF
TRBV2	-	-	TRBJ1-5	TGTGCCAGCAGCAGGGAGGGCACCGATCAGCCCCAGCATTTT	CASSREGTDQPQHF
TRBV24-1	-	TRBD1	TRBJ2-3	TGTGCCACCAGTCACTCGGGACAGGGGAGACCAGATACGCAGTATTTT	CATSHSGQGRPDTQYF
TRBV9	many	TRBD1	TRBJ1-2	TGTGCCAGCAGCGGACAGGGGAACACCTATGGCTACACCTTC	CASSGQGNTYGYTF
TRBV18	-	-	TRBJ1-2	TGTGCCAGCTCACCACGGAGCAGGGCAGGCTATGGCTACACCTTC	CASSPRSRAGYGYTF
TRBV18	once	TRBD1	TRBJ2-3	TGTGCCAGCTCACCACAACAGGGGCAGGATACGCAGTATTTT	CASSPQQGQDTQYF
TRBV5-8	-	TRBD1	TRBJ1-1	TGTGCCAGCAGCTGGGGGGACAGTAAAGCTTTCTTT	CASSWGDSKAFF
TRBV6-2/TRBV6-3	-	TRBD2	TRBJ2-1	TGTGCCAGCAGTTACGGGGGGGCTCCTCTAGCGGGAGGGGTCAATGAGCAGTTCTTC	CASSYGGAPLAGGVNEQFF
TRBV12-3/TRBV12-4	-	-	TRBJ1-1	TGTGCCAGCAGGAGGGTTCGAGGAACTGAAGCTTTCTTT	CASRRVRGTEAFF
TRBV9	-	-	TRBJ2-7	TGTGCCAGCAGTCCCGGGGGGGACAGGGAGTTCGAGCAGTACTTC	CASSPGGDREFEQYF